This TCR beta chain emerged from a study of T cells in tuberculosis. As for the study in general: IGRA-negative adolescents, IGRA-positive adolescents with latent tuberculosis and adults with active tuberculosis formed this South African cohort.

The V gene lost 0 bases and the J gene lost 3 bases, with 11 bases spanning the gap. Germline CDR1 PRHDT, CDR2 FYEKMQ (reference sequence). The CDR3 runs to 15 residues. Clones were sequenced by immunoSEQ multiplex PCR, and TCRdb holds only the in-frame ones, with some missing. The data show around 32,000 clones, approximately 94% seen once. Study-wide findings and caveats: GMM-specific TCRs were nearer to active tuberculosis alpha repertoires, suggesting expansion.

As regards this clone: The antigen is not known.

Specimen: PBMCs. This chain links TRBV13 with TRBJ1-2; D remains ambiguous. The clonotype was recovered from a donor aged 10-29 years with latent tuberculosis or without tuberculosis infection. The CDR3 DNA follows: TGTGCCAGCAGCTTAGGCCTAGAGTTGGACTATGGCTACACCTTC. It yields the protein CASSLGLELDYGYTF.